This entry lists 20 T cell receptor beta chains sequenced from one sample in a study of T cells in tuberculosis. After thawing and overnight rest, PBMC were stained with GMM-loaded CD1B tetramer, viability dye and anti-CD3 for sorting. CD1B tetramers were loaded with Rhodococcus equi-derived C32 glucose monomycolate. The table came from immunoSEQ multiplex PCR; TCRdb's copy has only in-frame clones and leaves some out. The sample carries some 60,000 clones, approximately 80% recorded once. Sequenced material: CD1b-GMM tetramer-negative cells sorted from PBMCs. These receptors originate from an adult woman with latent tuberculosis.

V usage is TRBV14 and J usage is TRBJ1-3; 7 bases align to TRBD1. Per germline, CDR1 SGHDN and CDR2 FVKESK. V lost 2 bases to trimming and J lost 3 bases; unmatched junction nucleotides: 4. This CDR3 comprises 15 residues. CDR3 sequence: CASSQPRGLGNTIYF. CDR3 bases: TGTGCCAGCAGCCAACCAAGGGGGCTTGGAAACACCATATATTTT. Complete variable domain (other parts from reference TRBV14 and TRBJ1-3): EAGVTQFPSHSVIEKGQTVTLRCDPISGHDNLYWYRRVMGKEIKFLLHFVKESKQDESGMPNNRFLAERTGGTYSTLKVQPAELEDSGVYFCASSQPRGLGNTIYFGEGSWLTVV.

CDR3 residues: CASSASGQNYEQYF. The CDR3 coding sequence is TGTGCCAGCAGCGCCAGCGGACAGAACTACGAGCAGTACTTC. The V call is TRBV7-2, the J call TRBJ2-7; D perhaps matches TRBD1 (6 bases). There are 14 residues in the CDR3. Trimming pared 5 bases from V and 3 bases from J, leaving 14 bases between. Germline V gene lookup returns CDR1 SGHTA and CDR2 FQGNSA.

The V gene is TRBV28, the J gene TRBJ2-7; 7 bases line up with TRBD2. Germline V gives CDR1 MDHEN, CDR2 SYDVKM. After removal of 8 bases from V and 2 bases from J, the junction contained 3 bases not matched to a gene. The CDR3 length is 12 residues. The CDR3 sequence: CASLGLPYEQYF. For the CDR3, the DNA is TGTGCCAGCTTGGGACTACCCTACGAGCAGTACTTC. The full variable domain, with the rest looked up from reference TRBV28 and TRBJ2-7, is DVKVTQSSRYLVKRTGEKVFLECVQDMDHENMFWYRQDPGLGLRLIYFSYDVKMKEKGDIPEGYSVSREKKERFSLILESASTNQTSMYLCASLGLPYEQYFGPGTRLTVT.

CDR3 DNA sequence: TGCGCCAGCAGCCAAGGTGACAGGCGTTTGAACACTGAAGCTTTCTTT. It specifies CASSQGDRRLNTEAFF. The chain combines TRBV4-1 with TRBJ1-1, with a weak D call TRBD1 (6 bases). The CDR3 consists of 16 residues. From germline, CDR1 is MGHRA and CDR2 YSYEKL. Trimming pared 1 base from V and 0 bases from J, leaving 12 bases between.

The chain is built from TRBV6-5 and TRBJ2-5, with D unresolved. The V end was cut by 0 bases, the J end by 4 bases, with 9 bases between. CDR1 and CDR2 (germline): MNHEY, SVGAGI. CDR3 length equals 14 residues. CDR3 in DNA: TGTGCCAGCAGTTACTCGAAGAATAGAGAGACCCAGTACTTC. It encodes CASSYSKNRETQYF.

The rearrangement uses TRBV6-1 and TRBJ1-2; D gene uncertain. Trimming removed 3 bases at V and 2 bases at J, with 10 bases between. The CDR3 consists of 14 residues. Germline V gene sequence: CDR1 MNHNS, CDR2 SASEGT. The CDR3 region has the DNA TGTGCCAGCAGTGAGAGGGAGGCGAACTATGGCTACACCTTC. Its translation is CASSEREANYGYTF.

This clone was counted once. The chain joins TRBV5-1 to TRBJ1-6; D not certain. This CDR3 comprises 15 residues. Trimming shortened V by 1 base and J by 8 bases, and 13 bases separated the two germline ends. Germline lookup yields CDR1 SGHRS and CDR2 YFSETQ. The CDR3 DNA sequence: TGCGCCAGCAGCTTGACGAAGGCGGCGGATTCACCCCTCCACTTT. Encoded protein: CASSLTKAADSPLHF.

The chain employs TRBV6-5 and TRBJ1-2; tentative D call: TRBD1 (5 bases). V lost 6 bases and J 3 bases, leaving 11 bases between the germline ends. Germline V gene sequence: CDR1 MNHEY, CDR2 SVGAGI. The CDR3 runs 13 residues. Here the CDR3 DNA reads TGTGCCAGCAGACCAGGGTTTGACTATGGCTACACCTTC. This translates into CASRPGFDYGYTF.

This clone was counted only a few times. V is TRBV4-2 and J is TRBJ1-2; D is unresolved. The CDR3 contains 14 residues. CDR1 is LGHNA and CDR2 is YNFKEQ in the germline V gene. V was pared by 5 bases and J by 8 bases, with 18 bases between. The CDR3 nucleotides read TGTGCCAGCAGCTTGGGAGGCGAGGCTGGGGGCTACACCTTC. Its protein product is CASSLGGEAGGYTF.

This chain connects TRBV4-1 to TRBJ2-2; 8 bases map to TRBD2. The CDR3 is made up of 16 amino acids. Germline CDR1 MGHRA, CDR2 YSYEKL. V shed 1 base and J 8 bases; nucleotides not matched to a gene: 9. CDR3 nucleotide sequence: TGCGCCAGCAGCCAAGTCCAGCGGGAGAATTGGGGGGAGCTGTTTTTT. It is translated as CASSQVQRENWGELFF.

Only one count was recorded for this clone. The chain links TRBV4-2 to TRBJ2-2, with 11 bases identical to TRBD2. The length of the CDR3 is 17 residues. Trimming at V came to 4 bases and at J to 4 bases, leaving 8 bases not matched to a gene. Per germline, CDR1 LGHNA and CDR2 YNFKEQ. The DNA for the CDR3 is TGTGCCAGCAGCCCCCCCCTAGCGGGAGGAGCCACCGGGGAGCTGTTTTTT. This sequence encodes CASSPPLAGGATGELFF.

The chain is built from TRBV5-4 and TRBJ1-1; 7 positions match TRBD1. This CDR3 has 17 amino acids. V gave up 2 bases and J gave up 9 bases; unmatched junction bases: 19. CDR1 SGHNT and CDR2 YYREEE come from the germline V gene (reference sequence). The DNA of the CDR3 is TGTGCCAGCAGCTTCCAATTAGGGGGCCGGGTCCAGAGCCAAGCTTTCTTT. Translating gives CASSFQLGGRVQSQAFF.

The rearrangement uses TRBV12-5 and TRBJ2-3, with 9 bases fitting TRBD1. Germline CDR1 and CDR2: LGHNT and FRNRAP. CDR3 length: 14 amino acids. V shed 6 bases, J shed 5 bases, and the junction held 6 bases outside the gene matches. The CDR3 nucleotides are TGTGCTAGTGGCTCGGGACAGGGCGAAGATACGCAGTATTTT. Translating it yields CASGSGQGEDTQYF.

Only a few counts were recorded for this clone. V is TRBV5-6 and J is TRBJ1-5; 10 bases agree with TRBD1. CDR1 is SGHDT, CDR2 YYEEEE, per germline. The CDR3 has 17 amino acids. V lost 0 bases to trimming and J lost 4 bases; unmatched junction nucleotides: 7. For the CDR3, the DNA is TGTGCCAGCAGCTTGGGACAGGGGGCCGTACGGAATCAGCCCCAGCATTTT. Amino acid sequence: CASSLGQGAVRNQPQHF.

This CDR3 is CASSPGATEGGETQYF. The CDR3 DNA reads as TGTGCCAGCTCACCCGGGGCAACGGAGGGTGGAGAGACCCAGTACTTC. This rearrangement joins TRBV18 to TRBJ2-5; D is perhaps TRBD2 (6 bases). The CDR3 is 16 amino acids. CDR1 and CDR2 (germline): KGHSH, LQKENI. The V end lost 3 bases, the J end lost 4 bases, and 18 bases lay between the germline ends. Looking up the rest from reference TRBV18 and TRBJ2-5 gives the full variable domain: NAGVMQNPRHLVRRRGQEARLRCSPMKGHSHVYWYRQLPEEGLKFMVYLQKENIIDESGMPKERFSAEFPKEGPSILRIQQVVRGDSAAYFCASSPGATEGGETQYFGPGTRLLVL.

This clone was seen a handful of times. The J gene is TRBJ1-5, the V gene TRBV5-1, with 7 bases lining up with TRBD1. V lost 0 bases and J lost 4; bases outside the gene matches: 7. The CDR3 extends over 16 amino acids. Germline lookup yields CDR1 SGHRS and CDR2 YFSETQ. CDR3 in DNA: TGCGCCAGCAGCTTGGATCCGGGACAGACAAATCAGCCCCAGCATTTT. Its translation: CASSLDPGQTNQPQHF.

The V and J genes are TRBV6-1 and TRBJ2-7; 8 positions agree with TRBD2. V shed 0 bases and J 0 bases; nucleotides not matched to a gene: 13. The germline CDR1 and CDR2 sequences are MNHNS and SASEGT. The CDR3 spans 19 residues. The CDR3 region is CASSEAAQLTSGPSYEQYF. CDR3 nucleotide sequence: TGTGCCAGCAGTGAAGCCGCACAACTAACTAGCGGCCCCTCCTACGAGCAGTACTTC.

CDR3 sequence reads: CASSPPTGANEKLFF. The DNA for the CDR3 is TGTGCCAGCAGCCCCCCAACAGGGGCTAATGAAAAACTGTTTTTT. The chain uses TRBV7-8 and TRBJ1-4, with 7 bases fitting TRBD1. The CDR3 covers 15 residues. CDR1 and CDR2 (germline): SGHVS, FQNEAQ. V was clipped by 5 bases and J by 3 bases; unmatched bases: 6.

This chain uses TRBV23-1 with TRBJ2-7; the match to TRBD1 covers 11 bases. TRBV23-1 has ORF status, its function being uncertain. The junction had 1 base not matched to a gene; V was cut back by 0 bases and J by 3 bases. This CDR3 contains 15 residues. The CDR3 reads CASSQSDRGRYEQYF. The DNA of the CDR3 is TGCGCCAGCAGTCAATCGGACAGGGGGCGCTACGAGCAGTACTTC.

The chain has TRBV19 and TRBJ2-4; 7 positions agree with TRBD2. This CDR3 has 14 residues. Germline lookup yields CDR1 LNHDA and CDR2 SQIVND (reference sequence). The V segment lost 3 bases and the J segment 1 base; nucleotides outside the gene matches: 0. CDR3 amino acids: CASSMGGAKNIQYF. CDR3 coding DNA: TGTGCCAGTAGTATGGGAGGGGCCAAAAACATTCAGTACTTC.